These T cell receptor beta chains were read from a single sample in a study of regulatory T cells in long-lasting Graves disease. TCRdb itself ran the multiplex PCR reads through MiXCR, one entry per CDR3 protein. The data contain some 320,000 distinct CDR3 sequences, 15% to 20% of them singletons. The sequencing here drew on peripheral blood mononuclear cells (PBMCs), taken at new diagnosis, from a patient treated with antithyroid drugs. Source of these receptors: a female donor with Graves disease. CDR3s include the opening cysteine and the closing phenylalanine or tryptophan. A D gene is named only where the DNA matches it firmly. The size of a clone is reported for some rows only, either as once, few or many, or as a class for expanded clones.

>TRBV7-9|TRBD1|many|TRBJ2-1
TGTGCCAGCAGCCCCGACGGGACAGGGGGCAATGAGCAGTTCTTC
CASSPDGTGGNEQFF
>TRBV12-3/TRBV12-4|NA|many|TRBJ1-6
TGTGCCAGCAGTCCGGGGAGTTTCTATAATTCACCCCTCCACTTT
CASSPGSFYNSPLHF
>TRBV5-1|TRBD2|NA|TRBJ2-3
TGCGCCAGCAGTTATCTAGCGGACCTTAGCACAGATACGCAGTATTTT
CASSYLADLSTDTQYF
>TRBV5-1|TRBD2|many|TRBJ2-3
TGCGCCAGCAGCTTGAAGACTAGCGGCACAGATACGCAGTATTTT
CASSLKTSGTDTQYF
>TRBV15|NA|NA|TRBJ1-5
TGTGCCACCAGCAGAGGTCAAAATAGCAATCAGCCCCAGCATTTT
CATSRGQNSNQPQHF
>TRBV5-6|TRBD1|NA|TRBJ2-7
TGTGCCAGCAGCTCCAGTCCGATCAGGGGGCCCTCCTACGAGCAGTACTTC
CASSSSPIRGPSYEQYF
>TRBV27|TRBD2|many|TRBJ2-5
TGTGCCAGCAGTTCAAAACCCCATACTAGCGGCCAAGAGACCCAGTACTTC
CASSSKPHTSGQETQYF
>TRBV28|NA|many|TRBJ2-7
TGTGCCAGCACCCAATTCGGACAGTCCTACGAGCAGTACTTC
CASTQFGQSYEQYF
>TRBV2|TRBD1|many|TRBJ2-4
TGTGCCAGCGCGGGACAGGGGGCGAAGAGTGCCAAAAACATTCAGTACTTC
CASAGQGAKSAKNIQYF
>TRBV10-3|NA|few|TRBJ2-1
TGTGCCACCTGGGGGTCTGAGCAGTTCTTC
CATWGSEQFF
>TRBV2|NA|NA|TRBJ2-5
TGTGCCAGCAGTGAGCGCAGAGAGACCCAGTACTTC
CASSERRETQYF
>TRBV4-1|NA|NA|TRBJ2-6
TGCGCCAGCAGCCCCCTTCCCGTGGGGGCCAACGTCCTGACTTTC
CASSPLPVGANVLTF
>TRBV20-1|TRBD2|many|TRBJ2-7
TGCAGTGCGGGGACTAGCGGGATCATTTACGAGCAGTACTTC
CSAGTSGIIYEQYF
>TRBV7-9|TRBD1|NA|TRBJ2-5
TGTGCCAGCAGCCATGACAGGGGTAGCCCCGAGGGGGAGACCCAGTACTTC
CASSHDRGSPEGETQYF
>TRBV7-8|NA|few|TRBJ2-7
TGTGCCAGCAGCGACCTACGGGATAACTCCCCCTACGAGCAGTACTTC
CASSDLRDNSPYEQYF
>TRBV7-8|NA|many|TRBJ1-2
TGTGCCAGCAGCTTAGTGCCAATCTATGGCTACACCTTC
CASSLVPIYGYTF
>TRBV20-1|TRBD1|NA|TRBJ2-4
TGCAGTGCCCCTGGACAGGGGTGGACCAAAAACATTCAGTACTTC
CSAPGQGWTKNIQYF
>TRBV25-1|TRBD1|many|TRBJ1-2
TGTGCCAGCAGTGAATACGGGCAGGGGGCGCAAGGAGCTGGCTACACCTTC
CASSEYGQGAQGAGYTF
>TRBV19|NA|NA|TRBJ1-1
TGTGCCAGTATCCTGGACCGGCCGCGGGGCACTGAAGCTTTCTTT
CASILDRPRGTEAFF
>TRBV25-1|NA|many|TRBJ2-7
TGTGCCAGCAGTGTAGGGACACTCTCGACCAACGAGCAGTACTTC
CASSVGTLSTNEQYF
>TRBV9|TRBD1|NA|TRBJ2-1
TGTGCCAGCAGCGGACGACAGGGACATGAGCAGTTCTTC
CASSGRQGHEQFF
>TRBV20-1|NA|many|TRBJ2-5
TGCAGTGCTAGAACCGGGGGAGCTGTCGAGACCCAGTACTTC
CSARTGGAVETQYF
>TRBV20-1|NA|many|TRBJ1-5
TGCAGTGCTAGTAGGACTAGCAATCAGCCCCAGCATTTT
CSASRTSNQPQHF
>TRBV6-1|NA|NA|TRBJ1-1
TGTGCCAGGGGCCGGGACGGCCACTTCTACACTGAAGCTTTCTTT
CARGRDGHFYTEAFF
>TRBV30|TRBD2|NA|TRBJ2-2
TGTGCCTGGAGTAAACTAGCGGAGACGAACACCGGGGAGCTGTTTTTT
CAWSKLAETNTGELFF
>TRBV15|TRBD2|many|TRBJ2-2
TGTGCCACCAGCAGAGATCGGGAGACTAGCGGGCTCACCGGGGAGCTGTTTTTT
CATSRDRETSGLTGELFF
>TRBV2|TRBD1|NA|TRBJ2-7
TGTGCCAGCTGGGCCCTGAGGGACAGGGGTTTCGAGCAGTACTTC
CASWALRDRGFEQYF
>TRBV3-1|NA|many|TRBJ2-1
TGTGCCAGCAGCCAGGCCAGGGGCTCCTACAATGAGCAGTTCTTC
CASSQARGSYNEQFF
>TRBV28|NA|few|TRBJ1-3
TGTGCCAGCGGGCCTCAGGGAATCTCTGGAAACACCATATATTTT
CASGPQGISGNTIYF